This T cell receptor beta chain was profiled in a study of Graves' ophthalmopathy and Graves' hyperthyroidism. Across the study: Hyperthyroidism counted as stable given no ophthalmopathy within 18 months of follow-up.

Findings and limits, study-wide: A majority of expanded thyroid clonotypes exceeding 0.001 frequency were likewise present in blood.

Germline CDR1 and CDR2: LGHNA and YSLEER. CDR3 length equals 14 residues. Amplified material comprised TCR beta CDR3 regions derived from RNA transcripts. Following a first-round RT-PCR that used HTBI primers, a second-round multiplex PCR was carried out. TCRdb redid the calling of the multiplex PCR reads with MiXCR, one entry per CDR3 protein. The sample gives over a million distinct CDR3 sequences, roughly two fifths of which show up once; around 10% is in the top ten. Remarks on this clonotype: Its cognate antigen is unknown. This may stem from a read error, because a much larger clone lies one nucleotide away.

The clonotype was recovered from an adult man with Graves' hyperthyroidism. Source material: peripheral blood or thyroid tissue (not recorded which). The chain joins TRBV4-3 to TRBJ1-2; TRBD1 matches at 11 bases. DNA of the CDR3: TGCCCCAGCAGCCAGAGGACAGGGGGCCCAGGCTACACCTTC. Amino acids: CPSSQRTGGPGYTF.